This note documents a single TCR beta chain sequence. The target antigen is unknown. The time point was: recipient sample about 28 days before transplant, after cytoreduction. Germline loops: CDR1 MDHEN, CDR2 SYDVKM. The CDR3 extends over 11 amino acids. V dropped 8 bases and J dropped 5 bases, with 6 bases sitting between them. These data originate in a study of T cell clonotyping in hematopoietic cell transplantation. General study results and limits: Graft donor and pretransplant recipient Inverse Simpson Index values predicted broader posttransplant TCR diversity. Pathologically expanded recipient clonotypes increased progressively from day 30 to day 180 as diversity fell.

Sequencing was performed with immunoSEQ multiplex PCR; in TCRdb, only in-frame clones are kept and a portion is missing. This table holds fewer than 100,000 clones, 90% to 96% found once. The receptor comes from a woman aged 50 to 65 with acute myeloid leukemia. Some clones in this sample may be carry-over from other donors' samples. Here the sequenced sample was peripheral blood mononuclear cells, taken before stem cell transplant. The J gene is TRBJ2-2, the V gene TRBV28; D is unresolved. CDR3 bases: TGTGCCAGCGAAGGGACCGGGGAGCTGTTTTTT. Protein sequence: CASEGTGELFF.